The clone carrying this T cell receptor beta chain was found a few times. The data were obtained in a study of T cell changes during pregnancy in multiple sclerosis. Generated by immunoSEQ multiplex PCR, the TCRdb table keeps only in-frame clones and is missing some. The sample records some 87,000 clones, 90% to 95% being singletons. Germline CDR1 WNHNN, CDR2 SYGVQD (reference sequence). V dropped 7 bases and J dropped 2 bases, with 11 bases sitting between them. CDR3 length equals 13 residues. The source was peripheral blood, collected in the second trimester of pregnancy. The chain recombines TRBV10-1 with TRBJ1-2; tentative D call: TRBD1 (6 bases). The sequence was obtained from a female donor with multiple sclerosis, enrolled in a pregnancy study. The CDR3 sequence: CASNMDRNYGYTF. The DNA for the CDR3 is TGCGCCAGCAACATGGACAGAAACTATGGCTACACCTTC.